This TCR beta chain is from a study of CD8+ T cells in alopecia areata (dated by TCRdb to 2016 to 2019). For the study in its entirety: The treated patients took part in an open-label pilot trial in which moderate-to-severe alopecia areata was treated with oral tofacitinib at 5 to 10 mg twice daily. Tofacitinib was administered for 6 to 18 months, and 6 months of follow-up off drug were then conducted to assess delayed response and recurrence. The SALT score, which quantifies the percentage of affected scalp surface area, was used to measure disease severity in treated patients. The study used high-throughput TCRbeta sequencing to examine T cell clonal expansion in alopecia areata, in both the C3H/HeJ mouse model and human patients. On the human side, TCRbeta sequencing was run on scalp tissue and on sorted CD4+ and CD8+ peripheral blood T cells from healthy controls and from alopecia areata patients with either patchy or totalis/universalis disease. Tofacitinib-treated patients had biopsies at baseline and at 4 and 24 weeks of treatment, with a later scalp biopsy in several patients. Scalp clonality was compared among normal scalp (n=4), patchy alopecia areata scalp (n=8), and alopecia totalis/universalis scalp (n=8). RNA was extracted with the PAXgene miRNA kit for fixed scalp, the miRNeasy kit for PBMCs, and the RNeasy kit for mouse skin. Amplification of TCRbeta CDR3 regions was done by immunoSEQ multiplex PCR using 35 Vbeta forward primers and 13 Jbeta reverse primers. Points the paper makes about the study in general: Higher clonality and more expanded CD8+ clones were observed in lesional scalp than in normal scalp, particularly in alopecia totalis/universalis, a finding suggestive of antigenic drive. Unlike mouse skin, where gammadelta T cells dominate, normal human skin contains resident alphabeta T cells that get sequenced too, which complicates analysis of the scalp TCR repertoire. Compared with mice, TCR sequences shared between patients were less clear, possibly partly because of HLA diversity across the patient population. Because the treated cohort was small and had just a single nonresponder, larger studies are needed to establish links between baseline CD8+ expansion and response. Many expanded lesional clones were found to persist in scalp and blood during tofacitinib treatment, and relapse after treatment cessation may be partly explained by this persistence. Tofacitinib significantly decreased scalp clonality and the number of expanded CD8+ clones among the top 100 scalp clones.

With regard to this clone: The antigen this receptor binds is unknown. No much larger clone exists at a distance of one base, and base qualities are not known.

The receptor library was made with the immunoSEQ multiplex PCR assay. RNA was extracted from all samples and reverse transcribed into cDNA as template for TCR sequencing. SuperScript III was used to make first-strand cDNA, primed with a 2:1 mix of oligo-dT and random hexamers. Amplification bias was assessed with a synthetic immune receptor repertoire, and residual bias was removed computationally. From the authors' description of their analysis: Raw reads were preprocessed to remove errors, and CDR3 was defined by IMGT conventions from the conserved cysteine to phenylalanine. Clonality was calculated as 1 minus Shannon entropy normalized by log2 of the number of productive unique TCRs. Whether each scalp clone was CD4 or CD8 was inferred by checking scalp TCRbeta sequences against the CD4 and CD8 repertoires from sorted blood. TCRdb retrieved this table from immuneACCESS and kept in-frame rearrangements only. Not all clones are present; in checked studies, unresolved V genes account for under half, and no reason is known for the remainder. For V, J and clone size, that table is used; D and trimming come from the DNA. Present in this sample are about 140,000 clones, approximately 90% of which were seen just once. About 13% of the sample goes to the ten largest clones.

The CDR3 sequence holds 16 residues, the cysteine and phenylalanine included. CDR3 DNA only is kept here, 48 bases in frame from base 1. CDR1 and CDR2 (SGDLS, YYNGEE) derive from the germline V gene. Unmatched junction bases come to 6, with V trimmed by 0 bases and J by 1 base. This sample's time point label indicates: 4 weeks on oral tofacitinib. The sample's treatment or condition label, decoded: oral pan-JAK inhibitor, 5-10 mg twice daily. Lesional scalp punch biopsies and peripheral blood were obtained from alopecia areata patients. After PBMCs were isolated by density centrifugation and stained for CD3, CD4 and CD8, a FACSAria was used to sort CD4+ and CD8+ T cells.

This sample comprised CD8+ T cells sorted from blood, obtained at week 4, from a patient treated with tofacitinib. The receptor was isolated from a human donor with alopecia areata. Rearrangement joined TRBV9 to TRBJ1-1, with 7 junctional bases fitting TRBD1. Here is the DNA: TGTGCCAGCAGCGTAGACTACAGGGGCGGGAACACTGAAGCTTTCTTT. It specifies CASSVDYRGGNTEAFF.